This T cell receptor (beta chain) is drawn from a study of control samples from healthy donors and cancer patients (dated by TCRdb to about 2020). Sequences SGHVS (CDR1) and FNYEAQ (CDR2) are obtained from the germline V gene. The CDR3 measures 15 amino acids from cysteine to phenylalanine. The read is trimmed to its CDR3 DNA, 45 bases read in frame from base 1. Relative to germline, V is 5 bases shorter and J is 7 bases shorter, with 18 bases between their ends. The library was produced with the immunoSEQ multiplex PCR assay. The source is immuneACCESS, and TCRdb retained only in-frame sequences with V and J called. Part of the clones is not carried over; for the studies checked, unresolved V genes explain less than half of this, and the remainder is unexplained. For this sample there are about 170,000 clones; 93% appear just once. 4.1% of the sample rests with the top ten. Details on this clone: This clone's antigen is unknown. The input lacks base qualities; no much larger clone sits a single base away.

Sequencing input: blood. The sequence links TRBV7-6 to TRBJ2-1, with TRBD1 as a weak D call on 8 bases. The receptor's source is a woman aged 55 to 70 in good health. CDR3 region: CASSATGGVRNEQFF. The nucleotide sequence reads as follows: TGTGCCAGCAGCGCCACAGGGGGGGTACGAAATGAGCAGTTCTTC.